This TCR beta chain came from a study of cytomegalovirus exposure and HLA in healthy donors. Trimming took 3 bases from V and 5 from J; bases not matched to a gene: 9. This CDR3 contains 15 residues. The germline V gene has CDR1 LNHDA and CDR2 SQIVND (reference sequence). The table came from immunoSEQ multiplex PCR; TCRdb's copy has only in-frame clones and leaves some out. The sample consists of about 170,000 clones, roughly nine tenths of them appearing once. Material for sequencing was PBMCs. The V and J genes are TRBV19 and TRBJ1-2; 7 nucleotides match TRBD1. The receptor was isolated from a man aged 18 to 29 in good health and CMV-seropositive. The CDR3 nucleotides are TGTGCCAGTAGTATTGCAGGGGGACCCGCATATGGCTACACCTTC. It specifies CASSIAGGPAYGYTF.